This TCR beta chain derives from a study of technical replicates of blood from a few donors. Trimming at V came to 3 bases and at J to 5 bases, leaving 7 bases not matched to a gene. CDR1 and CDR2 (germline): MNHEY, SMNVEV (reference sequence). The CDR3 consists of 15 residues. Assay used: immunoSEQ multiplex PCR; TCRdb lists only in-frame clones, some missing. Counted here are around 58,000 clones, 80% to 90% occurring once; the ten biggest clones make up approximately 4.7%. This clone came up once. V and J are TRBV27 and TRBJ1-5, with TRBD1 matching 7 bases. The source is a human donor in good health. Some clones in this sample may be carry-over from other donors' samples. Sequencing was carried out using PBMCs. DNA for the CDR3: TGTGCCAGCAGTTTGCGCCGACAGGGCTATCAGCCCCAGCATTTT. It yields the protein CASSLRRQGYQPQHF.